Presented here are 21 T cell receptor beta chains from one specimen sequenced in a study of blood T cell repertoires in COVID-19. Using immunoSEQ multiplex PCR, the repertoire was profiled, and TCRdb retains in-frame clones only, with some absent. The sample carries 95,000 to 100,000 clones, 84% recorded once. Sequences were obtained from peripheral blood. These receptors were obtained from a human donor in a cohort sampled during active COVID-19.

This chain connects TRBV12-3 or TRBV12-4 to TRBJ2-3; D is unclear. The CDR3 totals 12 residues. V lost 8 bases to trimming and J lost 0 bases, with 6 bases between them. The CDR3 region is CASRTSTDTQYF. The CDR3, as DNA: TGTGCCAGCCGAACTAGCACAGATACGCAGTATTTT.

The chain combines TRBV28 with TRBJ2-3; D is undetermined. The V end lost 6 bases, the J end lost 1 base, and 8 bases lay between the germline ends. This CDR3 contains 13 residues. Per germline, CDR1 MDHEN and CDR2 SYDVKM. In DNA, the CDR3 is TGTGCCAGCAGCCCCTCCCGCACAGATACGCAGTATTTT. Its translation is CASSPSRTDTQYF.

The rearrangement joins TRBV18 to TRBJ1-1; TRBD1 agrees at 8 bases. The junction had 4 bases not matched to a gene; V was cut back by 4 bases and J by 0 bases. The CDR3 covers 15 residues. Germline CDR1 reads KGHSH; CDR2 reads LQKENI. The CDR3 is CASSLGQGLNTEAFF. Here the CDR3 DNA reads TGTGCCAGCTCACTTGGACAGGGCTTGAACACTGAAGCTTTCTTT.

The rearrangement joins TRBV4-3 to TRBJ1-3; the match to TRBD1 covers 7 bases. The CDR3 runs 17 residues. Germline V gene sequence: CDR1 LGHNA, CDR2 YSLEER. Trimming cost V 3 bases and J 0 bases; bases outside gene matches: 8. CDR3 region: CASSQNLQGSSGNTIYF. CDR3 in DNA: TGCGCCAGCAGCCAGAACCTACAGGGGAGCTCTGGAAACACCATATATTTT.

The V gene is TRBV2, the J gene TRBJ2-5, with TRBD2 as a possible D gene (5 bases). Deletions cut 6 bases from V and 5 bases from J, with 13 bases between. Per the germline V gene, CDR1 is SNHLY and CDR2 is FYNNEI. The CDR3 spans 13 residues. The CDR3 nucleotides read TGTGCCAGCAGAAATTCCCCGGGGGAGACCCAGTACTTC. Encoded protein: CASRNSPGETQYF.

The chain joins TRBV6-7 to TRBJ1-2, with a possible D match to TRBD1 (5 bases). TRBV6-7 is identified as an open reading frame with a role that is uncertain. The CDR3 extends over 17 amino acids. V was cut by 0 bases and J by 0 bases, with 14 bases left in between. CDR3 sequence: CASSYSLTDKSNYGYTF. In DNA form, the CDR3 reads TGTGCCAGCAGTTACTCGTTGACAGACAAATCTAACTATGGCTACACCTTC.

V usage is TRBV9 and J usage is TRBJ1-1; D call uncertain. The CDR3 has 13 amino acids. Germline V gene lookup returns CDR1 SGDLS and CDR2 YYNGEE. V was trimmed by 0 bases and J by 1 base, leaving 4 bases between them. The CDR3 loop is CASSVAGNTEAFF. The DNA for the CDR3 is TGTGCCAGCAGCGTAGCGGGGAACACTGAAGCTTTCTTT. Supplemented by reference TRBV9 and TRBJ1-1, the full variable domain reads DSGVTQTPKHLITATGQRVTLRCSPRSGDLSVYWYQQSLDQGLQFLIQYYNGEERAKGNILERFSAQQFPDLHSELNLSSLELGDSALYFCASSVAGNTEAFFGQGTRLTVV.

This chain joins TRBV6-1 and TRBJ2-3; 12 bases are shared with TRBD2. The CDR3 spans 15 residues. CDR1 and CDR2 (germline): MNHNS, SASEGT. The trim removed 2 bases at V and 5 bases at J, leaving 2 bases unmatched. This chain's CDR3 is CASSETLAGGDTQYF. The CDR3 DNA sequence: TGTGCCAGCAGTGAAACACTAGCGGGAGGAGATACGCAGTATTTT.

The chain links TRBV3-1 (or the pseudogene TRBV3-2) to TRBJ2-7, with TRBD2 matching over 15 bases. Germline CDR1 is LGHDT and CDR2 is YNNKEL (reference sequence). Trimming cost V 1 base and J 3 bases; bases outside gene matches: 4. The CDR3 has 17 amino acids. DNA for the CDR3: TGTGCCAGCAGCCAAGGGACTAGCGGGAGGGGAGGCTACGAGCAGTACTTC. Protein: CASSQGTSGRGGYEQYF.

The rearrangement uses TRBV6-4 and TRBJ2-3; D is unclear. Germline assignment: CDR1 MRHNA and CDR2 SNTAGT. V lost 4 bases to trimming and J lost 1 base, with 6 bases between them. This CDR3 contains 13 residues. CDR3 DNA: TGTGCCAGCAGTGTGACACGCACAGATACGCAGTATTTT. As protein: CASSVTRTDTQYF.

J is TRBJ2-7 and V is TRBV18; no clear D. V was cut by 4 bases and J by 0 bases, with 13 bases left in between. This CDR3 has 15 amino acids. Germline loops: CDR1 KGHSH, CDR2 LQKENI. The CDR3 sequence is CASSLSSVPSYEQYF. CDR3 nucleotides: TGTGCCAGCTCACTCTCCAGTGTCCCCTCCTACGAGCAGTACTTC.

This chain joins TRBV18 and TRBJ1-6; D may be TRBD1 (5 bases). The CDR3 has 16 amino acids. Trimming removed 3 bases from V and 6 bases from J, with 15 bases in between. Germline lookup yields CDR1 KGHSH and CDR2 LQKENI. CDR3 amino acids: CASSPTGQGGNSPLHF. In DNA form, the CDR3 reads TGTGCCAGCTCACCCACTGGGCAGGGCGGTAATTCACCCCTCCACTTT. Based on the CDR3 plus reference TRBV18 and TRBJ1-6, the full variable domain is NAGVMQNPRHLVRRRGQEARLRCSPMKGHSHVYWYRQLPEEGLKFMVYLQKENIIDESGMPKERFSAEFPKEGPSILRIQQVVRGDSAAYFCASSPTGQGGNSPLHFGNGTRLTVT.

The V call is TRBV6-6, the J call TRBJ2-7; 7 nucleotides align to TRBD1. CDR1 is MNHNY and CDR2 is SVGAGI in the germline V gene (reference sequence). The CDR3 is 16 amino acids. Trimming took 0 bases from V and 6 from J; bases not matched to a gene: 11. The CDR3 reads CASSYSRQGDNGEQYF. As DNA, the CDR3 is TGTGCCAGCAGTTACTCGAGGCAGGGGGACAATGGCGAGCAGTACTTC.

This sequence joins TRBV6-5 and TRBJ2-1; a weak D match, TRBD2 (7 bases). This CDR3 has 14 residues. V was pared by 5 bases and J by 8 bases, with 16 bases between. The V gene's germline CDR1 is MNHEY and CDR2 SVGAGI. In DNA form, the CDR3 reads TGTGCCAGCAGTCCAAGGGGGGGGGCCGATGAGCAGTTCTTC. It codes for CASSPRGGADEQFF.

CDR3 protein: CASSYRSRYTEAFF. DNA for the CDR3: TGTGCCAGCAGTTATAGGAGCCGATACACTGAAGCTTTCTTT. V usage is TRBV6-5 and J usage is TRBJ1-1, with D uncertain. Germline loops: CDR1 MNHEY, CDR2 SVGAGI. The CDR3 consists of 14 residues. V gave up 3 bases and J gave up 3 bases, with 11 bases separating them.

The chain combines TRBV10-3 with TRBJ1-6; D may be TRBD1 (5 bases). Trimming shortened V by 3 bases and J by 8 bases, and 14 bases separated the two germline ends. Germline CDR1 and CDR2: ENHRY and SYGVKD. The CDR3 has 15 residues. The CDR3 coding sequence is TGTGCCATCAGTGACGGCGGACAAACGTATTCACCCCTCCACTTT. Encoded protein: CAISDGGQTYSPLHF.

The CDR3 loop reads CASSPPTSGHNEQFF. DNA for the CDR3: TGTGCCAGCTCACCACCGACTAGCGGCCACAATGAGCAGTTCTTC. The rearrangement links TRBV18 to TRBJ2-1, with 9 bases lining up with TRBD2. With V trimmed by 0 bases and J by 5 bases, 2 bases remained unmatched. The germline gives CDR1 KGHSH, CDR2 LQKENI. The CDR3 is 15 residues long.

The CDR3 reads CASSQVGSGNEKLFF. The CDR3 coding sequence is TGTGCCAGCAGCCAAGTCGGGAGTGGTAATGAAAAACTGTTTTTT. The chain combines TRBV4-2 with TRBJ1-4; D is ambiguous. The CDR3 has 15 amino acids. V lost 1 base and J 4 bases, leaving 10 bases between the germline ends. From germline, CDR1 is LGHNA and CDR2 YNFKEQ.

The V call is TRBV25-1, the J call TRBJ1-5; 7 bases are shared with TRBD1. Germline V gene data show CDR1 as MGHDK and CDR2 as SYGVNS. V gave up 3 bases and J gave up 4 bases; unmatched junction bases: 6. The CDR3 runs to 15 residues. The CDR3 protein is CASSDRGDRNQPQHF. Written as DNA, the CDR3 is TGTGCCAGCAGTGACAGGGGGGACCGAAATCAGCCCCAGCATTTT.

The chain combines TRBV11-3 with TRBJ2-2; D remains unclear. The CDR3 has 14 amino acids. The V end lost 1 base, the J end lost 3 bases, and 6 bases lay between the germline ends. Germline V gene sequence: CDR1 SGHNT, CDR2 YENEEA. This CDR3 is CASSLGLDTGELFF. DNA of the CDR3: TGTGCCAGCAGCTTAGGACTCGACACCGGGGAGCTGTTTTTT.

The chain couples TRBV5-8 to TRBJ2-3; no definite D call. The CDR3 spans 17 residues. CDR1 is SGHTS, CDR2 YDEGEE, per germline. The V and J ends lost 4 bases and 1 base respectively, with 19 bases between them. CDR3 nucleotides: TGTGCCAGCAGCCCCTTGGTAGAATTTGTAGGCACAGATACGCAGTATTTT. It codes for CASSPLVEFVGTDTQYF.